Each of the 20 T cell receptor beta chains below was sequenced from the same sample in a study of OX40 agonist ivuxolimab in advanced cancers. Clones were read by immunoSEQ multiplex PCR, and TCRdb kept only the in-frame ones, dropping some. The sample holds over 90,000 clones, nearly 90% seen once. The input for sequencing was CD4+ or CD8+ T cells sorted from blood, taken in a trial of the OX40 agonist ivuxolimab. The receptor source for this set is an adult with an advanced solid tumor such as melanoma, head and neck, liver or kidney cancer.

CDR3 sequence reads: CASSVDRHKGLFF. CDR3 in DNA: TGTGCCAGCAGTGTTGACAGACACAAGGGGCTGTTTTTT. The genes are TRBV2 and TRBJ2-2, with a tentative D call TRBD1 (5 bases). CDR3 length equals 13 residues. Between the trimmed V and J ends, which lost 4 bases and 13 bases, there was a span of 16 bases. Germline V gives CDR1 SNHLY, CDR2 FYNNEI.

This chain joins TRBV27 and TRBJ1-2; 9 nucleotides align to TRBD1. Germline CDR1 and CDR2: MNHEY and SMNVEV (reference sequence). Germline trimming cut 10 bases from V and 6 bases from J; bases unmatched to any gene: 9. The CDR3 consists of 13 residues. The CDR3 DNA follows: TGTGCCACCAGAAGACAGGGGGGTGATGGCTACACCTTC. Protein product: CATRRQGGDGYTF.

CDR3 nucleotides: TGCGCCAGCAGCTTAACAGGGGATGGTCAGCCCCAGCATTTT. It is translated as CASSLTGDGQPQHF. The gene calls are TRBV5-1 and TRBJ1-5; 7 nucleotides align to TRBD1. The length of the CDR3 is 14 residues. Unmatched junction bases numbered 5, after V lost 2 bases and J lost 6 bases. Germline CDR1 reads SGHRS; CDR2 reads YFSETQ.

The V and J genes are TRBV5-4 and TRBJ1-5; 8 positions match TRBD1. After removal of 0 bases from V and 3 bases from J, the junction contained 2 bases not matched to a gene. Germline V gene lookup returns CDR1 SGHNT and CDR2 YYREEE (reference sequence). The CDR3 runs 15 residues. The CDR3 bases are TGTGCCAGCAGCTTGGGGACAGGGATCAATCAGCCCCAGCATTTT. Translated: CASSLGTGINQPQHF.

This clone was observed once. The chain couples TRBV27 to TRBJ2-7; 8 positions agree with TRBD1. The CDR3 extends over 17 amino acids. The germline V gene has CDR1 MNHEY and CDR2 SMNVEV (reference sequence). Unmatched junction bases numbered 14, after V lost 5 bases and J lost 2 bases. The CDR3 loop reads CASSRKGQAPNPYEQYF. The CDR3, as DNA: TGTGCCAGCAGTAGGAAGGGACAGGCCCCTAACCCCTACGAGCAGTACTTC.

The rearrangement uses TRBV5-1 and TRBJ2-5; D is unresolved. V was clipped by 0 bases and J by 5 bases, with 8 bases between them. The CDR3 is 13 amino acids. Germline V CDR1 and CDR2: SGHRS, YFSETQ. The CDR3 reads CASSLEGIETQYF. CDR3 coding DNA: TGCGCCAGCAGCTTGGAAGGGATTGAGACCCAGTACTTC.

The chain joins TRBV5-1 to TRBJ2-3; 9 nucleotides agree with TRBD2. Germline V CDR1 and CDR2: SGHRS, YFSETQ. The CDR3 length is 15 residues. V lost 3 bases, J lost 6 bases, and 8 bases stayed unmatched. Written as DNA, the CDR3 is TGCGCCAGCAGCTCTGTAGCGGGAGATAGCGATACGCAGTATTTT. The encoded protein is CASSSVAGDSDTQYF. Filled out from reference TRBV5-1 and TRBJ2-3, the complete variable domain reads KAGVTQTPRYLIKTRGQQVTLSCSPISGHRSVSWYQQTPGQGLQFLFEYFSETQRNKGNFPGRFSGRQFSNSRSEMNVSTLELGDSALYLCASSSVAGDSDTQYFGPGTRLTVL.

The chain carries TRBV5-6 and TRBJ1-3; the D gene is possibly TRBD1 (5 bases). Germline-derived CDR1 and CDR2 are SGHDT and YYEEEE. CDR3 length: 15 residues. V lost 4 bases and J 2 bases, leaving 13 bases between the germline ends. CDR3 region: CASSAGQQAGNTIYF. The CDR3 region has the DNA TGTGCCAGCAGCGCCGGGCAACAGGCTGGAAACACCATATATTTT.

The J gene is TRBJ2-1, the V gene TRBV28; no definite D call. The CDR3 has 11 residues. Per germline, CDR1 MDHEN and CDR2 SYDVKM. V lost 2 bases, J lost 9 bases, and 5 bases lay in between. Written as DNA, the CDR3 is TGTGCCAGCAGTTTAGCTTTTGAGCAGTTCTTC. Protein sequence: CASSLAFEQFF.

This sequence joins TRBV11-2 and TRBJ1-4, with 10 bases aligning to TRBD1. Germline CDR1 reads SGHAT; CDR2 reads FQNNGV. J was trimmed by 8 bases and V by 5 bases; bases with no gene match: 8. The CDR3 is 15 amino acids. The CDR3 DNA is TGTGCCAGCAGCCGACCGACAGGGGGCAACGAAAAACTGTTTTTT. Its protein is CASSRPTGGNEKLFF.

This clone was counted a single time. This chain connects TRBV5-1 to TRBJ2-2, with no clear D. The length of the CDR3 is 13 residues. Germline V gives CDR1 SGHRS, CDR2 YFSETQ. Trimming removed 0 bases from V and 4 bases from J, with 4 bases in between. As DNA, the CDR3 is TGCGCCAGCAGCTTGGCGGTCACCGGGGAGCTGTTTTTT. Residues: CASSLAVTGELFF. The full variable domain, in which reference TRBV5-1 and TRBJ2-2 provide the parts outside the CDR3, is KAGVTQTPRYLIKTRGQQVTLSCSPISGHRSVSWYQQTPGQGLQFLFEYFSETQRNKGNFPGRFSGRQFSNSRSEMNVSTLELGDSALYLCASSLAVTGELFFGEGSRLTVL.

This clone was found a few times. The V call is TRBV28, the J call TRBJ2-7, with D perhaps TRBD2 (6 bases). Trimming took off 0 bases at V and 6 bases at J, with 12 bases between the two ends. The CDR3 loop spans 14 amino acids. Germline loops: CDR1 MDHEN, CDR2 SYDVKM. CDR3 sequence: CASSLWGGMGEQYF. CDR3 DNA: TGTGCCAGCAGTTTATGGGGCGGGATGGGCGAGCAGTACTTC.

This clone turned up a few times. This chain uses TRBV2 with TRBJ1-5, with 8 nucleotides matching TRBD1. Germline assignment: CDR1 SNHLY and CDR2 FYNNEI. This CDR3 is 17 amino acids long. V was pared by 6 bases and J by 1 base, with 11 bases of the junction left unmatched. CDR3 amino acids: CASSPDSGGISNQPQHF. The CDR3, as DNA: TGTGCCAGCAGCCCGGATTCAGGGGGCATAAGCAATCAGCCCCAGCATTTT.

In DNA form, the CDR3 reads TGTGCCAGCTCACCACCGGGAGGGTACGATGGATACGAGCAGTACTTC. Protein: CASSPPGGYDGYEQYF. J is TRBJ2-7 and V is TRBV18; 7 bases are shared with TRBD2. Germline-derived CDR1 and CDR2 are KGHSH and LQKENI. After removal of 0 bases from V and 4 bases from J, the junction contained 9 bases not matched to a gene. The CDR3 contains 16 residues.

The chain joins TRBV23-1 to TRBJ1-1, with no clear D. TRBV23-1 carries the ORF label, with uncertain function. Trimming left V 2 bases short and J 7 bases short, with 17 bases between. This CDR3 contains 15 residues. This CDR3 reads CASSQTFLGRNEAFF. CDR3 DNA sequence: TGCGCCAGCAGTCAAACCTTCCTGGGGAGGAATGAAGCTTTCTTT.

This sequence joins TRBV5-4 and TRBJ2-5; 10 bases line up with TRBD2. Per the germline V gene, CDR1 is SGHNT and CDR2 is YYREEE (reference sequence). CDR3 size: 16 residues. V lost 0 bases and J lost 1; bases outside the gene matches: 3. CDR3 DNA: TGTGCCAGCAGCTTGGCGGCTAGCGGGAGCCAAGAGACCCAGTACTTC. Translating gives CASSLAASGSQETQYF.

This clone was detected only once. The chain joins TRBV11-3 to TRBJ2-1, with D hard to call. Germline V lookup: CDR1 SGHNT, CDR2 YENEEA. With 5 bases removed from V and 7 bases from J, the gap between germline ends came to 21 bases. The CDR3 loop spans 16 amino acids. The CDR3, as DNA: TGTGCCAGCAGCCCCGGCGGAGCCGGGTTTTTAAATGAGCAGTTCTTC. This codes for CASSPGGAGFLNEQFF.

J is TRBJ1-2 and V is TRBV19; no reliable D call. Germline V gene data show CDR1 as LNHDA and CDR2 as SQIVND (reference sequence). The CDR3 is 11 amino acids. V was cut by 3 bases and J by 5 bases, with 4 bases left in between. CDR3 sequence: CASSMEYGYTF. CDR3 DNA sequence: TGTGCCAGTAGTATGGAGTATGGCTACACCTTC.

The J gene is TRBJ2-7, the V gene TRBV5-4; the D call may be TRBD1 or TRBD2 (5 bases each). Germline V gene data show CDR1 as SGHNT and CDR2 as YYREEE (reference sequence). The CDR3 loop spans 14 amino acids. The V gene lost 3 bases and the J gene lost 6 bases, with 16 bases spanning the gap. CDR3 DNA sequence: TGTGCCAGCAGCTCGAGGGGATTGCCTTTCGAGCAGTACTTC. It translates to CASSSRGLPFEQYF.

This rearrangement joins TRBV7-2 to TRBJ2-1, with no clear D. The CDR3 runs to 15 residues. Germline-derived CDR1 and CDR2 are SGHTA and FQGNSA. Trimming shortened V by 3 bases and J by 8 bases, and 17 bases separated the two germline ends. CDR3 in amino acids: CASSFGLQRAHEQFF. In nucleotides, the CDR3 is TGTGCCAGCAGCTTTGGGCTCCAAAGGGCCCATGAGCAGTTCTTC.